These T cell receptor beta chains were read from a single sample in a study of blood T cell repertoires in COVID-19. Profiled with immunoSEQ multiplex PCR; TCRdb holds only in-frame clones, not every one. The sample consists of 150,000 to 200,000 clones, approximately 86% of them appearing once. The source material was peripheral blood. The receptors were gathered from a man younger than 35 with acute or convalescent COVID-19. Each CDR3 is given with its conserved first and last residue. A D gene is named only where the DNA matches it firmly. Only part of the rows carry a size: once, few, many, or a class if the clone is expanded.

j_call | v_call | d_call | clone_size | cdr3_aa | cdr3_nt
TRBJ1-6 | TRBV2 | . | . | CASSEEQGEYSPLHF | TGTGCCAGCAGTGAGGAACAGGGCGAATACTCACCCCTCCACTTT
TRBJ2-3 | TRBV10-2 | . | . | CASSAPWDTSTDTQYF | TGCGCCAGCAGTGCCCCATGGGACACGAGCACAGATACGCAGTATTTT
TRBJ1-5 | TRBV5-3 | . | once | CARSSAGCRDNQPQHF | TGTGCCAGAAGCTCAGCAGGTTGCAGGGACAATCAGCCCCAGCATTTT
TRBJ1-6 | TRBV30 | . | . | CAWSVPLYVSSYNSPLHF | TGTGCCTGGAGTGTACCCCTTTACGTGAGCTCCTATAATTCACCCCTCCACTTT
TRBJ1-1 | TRBV3-1/TRBV3-2 | TRBD1 | . | CASTFKQGPLNTEAFF | TGTGCCAGCACCTTTAAACAGGGGCCGTTGAACACTGAAGCTTTCTTT
TRBJ2-1 | TRBV30 | TRBD2 | . | CAWRGLAGGLSSYNEQFF | TGTGCCTGGAGGGGACTAGCGGGGGGCCTTAGCTCCTACAATGAGCAGTTCTTC
TRBJ2-1 | TRBV9 | . | . | CASSVRGANEQFF | TGTGCCAGCAGCGTACGGGGGGCTAATGAGCAGTTCTTC
TRBJ1-1 | TRBV9 | . | . | CASSPPNREKATEAFF | TGTGCCAGCAGCCCCCCCAACAGGGAGAAGGCCACTGAAGCTTTCTTT
TRBJ1-1 | TRBV9 | . | . | CASSARDTKNTEAFF | TGTGCCAGCAGCGCCCGGGACACTAAGAACACTGAAGCTTTCTTT
TRBJ1-5 | TRBV30 | . | . | CAWSVPQRPQHF | TGTGCCTGGAGTGTACCGCAGCGGCCCCAGCATTTT
TRBJ2-1 | TRBV5-1 | . | few | CASSFGGRYNEQFF | TGCGCCAGCAGCTTCGGCGGCCGATACAATGAGCAGTTCTTC